This T cell receptor beta chain is from a study of blood T cell repertoires in COVID-19. Method: immunoSEQ multiplex PCR; TCRdb's copy keeps in-frame clones and lacks some. The sample shows a few hundred thousand clones, 87% of them seen only once. This clonotype was obtained from a young woman who had recovered from COVID-19. Sequencing was carried out using PBMCs or T cells enriched from blood (not recorded which).

CDR3 nucleotide sequence: TGTGCCAGCAGCCACGACAGGGGGGTAGGTGGGGCTTTCTTT. Its translation is CASSHDRGVGGAFF. This chain links TRBV11-2 with TRBJ1-1; 9 bases agree with TRBD1. The junction had 12 bases not matched to a gene; V was cut back by 5 bases and J by 11 bases. CDR1 SGHAT and CDR2 FQNNGV come from the germline V gene. The CDR3 has 14 amino acids.